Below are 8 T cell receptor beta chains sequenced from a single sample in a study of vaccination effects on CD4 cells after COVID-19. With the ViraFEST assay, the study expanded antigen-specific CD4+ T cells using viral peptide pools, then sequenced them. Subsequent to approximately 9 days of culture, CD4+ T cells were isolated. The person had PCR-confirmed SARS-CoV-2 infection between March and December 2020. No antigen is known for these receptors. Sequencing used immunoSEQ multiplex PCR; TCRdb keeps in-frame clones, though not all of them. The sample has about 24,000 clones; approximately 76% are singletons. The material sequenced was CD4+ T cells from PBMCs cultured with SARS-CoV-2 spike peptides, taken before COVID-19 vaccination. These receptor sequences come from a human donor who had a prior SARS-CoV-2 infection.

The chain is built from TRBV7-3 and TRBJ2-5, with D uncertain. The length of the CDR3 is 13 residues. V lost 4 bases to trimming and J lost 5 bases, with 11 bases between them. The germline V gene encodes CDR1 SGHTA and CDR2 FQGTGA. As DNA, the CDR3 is TGTGCCAGCAGCTCAAGACCAGGCGAGACCCAGTACTTC. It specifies CASSSRPGETQYF.

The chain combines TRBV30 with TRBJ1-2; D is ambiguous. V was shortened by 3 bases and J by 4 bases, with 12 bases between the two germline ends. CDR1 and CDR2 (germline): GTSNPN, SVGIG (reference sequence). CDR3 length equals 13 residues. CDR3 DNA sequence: TGTGCCTGGAGCCTCGGGTGGGCCTATGGCTACACCTTC. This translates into CAWSLGWAYGYTF.

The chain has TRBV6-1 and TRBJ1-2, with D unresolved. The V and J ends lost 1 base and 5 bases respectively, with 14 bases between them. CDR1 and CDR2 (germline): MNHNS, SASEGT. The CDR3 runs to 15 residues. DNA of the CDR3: TGTGCCAGCAGTGAAGGGGAAGTGGGGTTATATGGCTACACCTTC. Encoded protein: CASSEGEVGLYGYTF.

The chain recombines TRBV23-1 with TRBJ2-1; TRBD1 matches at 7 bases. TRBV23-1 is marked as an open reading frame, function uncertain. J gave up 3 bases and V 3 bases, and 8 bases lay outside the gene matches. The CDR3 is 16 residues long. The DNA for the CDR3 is TGCGCCAGCAGTCAGCCAGGGGGTCCGGTCTACAATGAGCAGTTCTTC. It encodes CASSQPGGPVYNEQFF.

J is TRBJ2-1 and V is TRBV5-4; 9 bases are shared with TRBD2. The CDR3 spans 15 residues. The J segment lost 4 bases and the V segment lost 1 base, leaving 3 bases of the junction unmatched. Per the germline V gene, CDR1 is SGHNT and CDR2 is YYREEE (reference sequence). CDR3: CASSLSAGGYNEQFF. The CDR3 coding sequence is TGTGCCAGCAGCTTGTCAGCGGGGGGTTACAATGAGCAGTTCTTC.

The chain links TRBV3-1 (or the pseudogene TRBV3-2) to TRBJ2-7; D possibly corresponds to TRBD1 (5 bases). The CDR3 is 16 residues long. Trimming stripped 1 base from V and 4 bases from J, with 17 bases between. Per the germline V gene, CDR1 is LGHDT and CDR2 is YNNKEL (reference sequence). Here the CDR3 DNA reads TGTGCCAGCAGCCAAGTTGCATGGGGCAGTATGTACGAGCAGTACTTC. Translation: CASSQVAWGSMYEQYF.

For the CDR3, the DNA is TGTGCCAGCAGCTCCAGCGGGGGGCGGAGGGAGCAGTTCTTC. It codes for CASSSSGGRREQFF. This chain joins TRBV6-5 and TRBJ2-1; 9 nucleotides match TRBD2. The CDR3 is 14 residues long. With 6 bases clipped from V and 10 bases from J, the junction kept 10 bases outside the gene matches. Germline CDR1 reads MNHEY; CDR2 reads SVGAGI.

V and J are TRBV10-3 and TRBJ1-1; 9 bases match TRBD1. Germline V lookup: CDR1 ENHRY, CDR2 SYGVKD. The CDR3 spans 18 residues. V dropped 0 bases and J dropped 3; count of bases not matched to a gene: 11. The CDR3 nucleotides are TGTGCCATCAGTGAGTCGCCGGGACAGGGTAACGGGGACACTGAAGCTTTCTTT. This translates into CAISESPGQGNGDTEAFF.